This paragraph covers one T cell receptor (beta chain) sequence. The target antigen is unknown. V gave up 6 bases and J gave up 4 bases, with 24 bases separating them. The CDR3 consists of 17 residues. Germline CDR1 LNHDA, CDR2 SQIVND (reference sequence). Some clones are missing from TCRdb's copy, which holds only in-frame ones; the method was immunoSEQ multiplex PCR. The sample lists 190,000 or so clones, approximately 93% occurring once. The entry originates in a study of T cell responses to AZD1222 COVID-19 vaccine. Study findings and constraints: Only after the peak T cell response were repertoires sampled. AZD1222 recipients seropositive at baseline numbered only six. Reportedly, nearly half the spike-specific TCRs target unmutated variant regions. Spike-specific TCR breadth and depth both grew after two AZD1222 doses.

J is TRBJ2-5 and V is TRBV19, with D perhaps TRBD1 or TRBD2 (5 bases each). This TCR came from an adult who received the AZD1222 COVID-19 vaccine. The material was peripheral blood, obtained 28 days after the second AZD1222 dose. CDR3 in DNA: TGTGCCAGTAGCTCCACGGGTTCCGGGGCGGCTAGAGAGACCCAGTACTTC. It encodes CASSSTGSGAARETQYF.